This TCR beta chain was identified in a study of cytomegalovirus exposure and HLA in healthy donors. From germline, CDR1 is SGHTA and CDR2 FQGNSA. The CDR3 spans 14 residues. V was cut by 5 bases and J by 5 bases, with 15 bases left in between. PCR primers comprised 60 Vbeta and 13 Jbeta primers. Sequenced by immunoSEQ multiplex PCR; TCRdb stores in-frame clones only, minus some. There are around 160,000 clones in the sample; around 84% occur only once, and 8.5% lies in the top ten. A single count supports this clone. Antigen: not known. Study conclusions and caveats: Published work reported that the classifier diagnosed cytomegalovirus status with high specificity and sensitivity.

Sequenced sample: PBMCs. The sequence was collected from a male donor in good health and CMV-seropositive. This chain uses TRBV7-2 with TRBJ1-2; tentatively, D is TRBD1 (6 bases). CDR3: CASSINTRGYGYTF. CDR3 DNA sequence: TGTGCCAGCAGCATCAATACCAGGGGATATGGCTACACCTTC.